This TCR beta chain was identified in a study of T cell responses to AZD1222 COVID-19 vaccine. General observations from the study: There were vaccine-associated CD4 TCRs across spike, dominant at 160-218 and 743-854. Donors, mostly white British, included more females; clonal diversity was possibly underestimated. Spike-specific TCR breadth and depth went up after people got two AZD1222 doses.

J was trimmed by 7 bases and V by 3 bases; bases with no gene match: 9. Germline V CDR1 and CDR2: MNHNS, SASEGT. CDR3 size: 15 residues. Worth noting for this clone: Its antigen is not identified.

Assay used: immunoSEQ multiplex PCR; TCRdb lists only in-frame clones, some missing. The sample has 120,000 or so clones, around 90% seen once. This TCR was sampled from an adult in good health. The rearrangement joins TRBV6-1 to TRBJ1-2; 9 bases line up with TRBD1. Specimen: peripheral blood, collected on day 0 of AZD1222 vaccination. The CDR3 spells CASSDTGTGIPGYTF. CDR3 DNA: TGTGCCAGCAGTGATACCGGGACAGGGATCCCTGGCTACACCTTC.